This T cell receptor beta chain was retrieved from a study of OX40 agonist ivuxolimab in advanced cancers. General study findings and limits: At doses 0.1 to 3.0 mg/kg, CD4+ and CD8+ clones expanded.

The germline V and J ends were trimmed by 6 bases and 4 bases, with 12 bases remaining between them. The CDR3 runs to 14 residues. CDR1 is MDHEN, CDR2 SYDVKM, per germline. The protocol was immunoSEQ multiplex PCR, while the TCRdb copy is restricted to in-frame clones and leaves out a portion. The profile shows approximately 90,000 clones, roughly 87% of them singletons. About this clone: Its cognate antigen is unknown.

The chain links TRBV28 to TRBJ2-2; D unresolved. Specimen: CD4+ or CD8+ T cells sorted from blood, collected in a trial of the OX40 agonist ivuxolimab. This sequence originates from an adult with an advanced solid tumor such as melanoma, head and neck, liver or kidney cancer. The CDR3 region is CASSQPRTTGELFF. The CDR3 region has the DNA TGTGCCAGCAGCCAACCCAGGACCACCGGGGAGCTGTTTTTT. Full variable domain (rest looked up from reference TRBV28 and TRBJ2-2): DVKVTQSSRYLVKRTGEKVFLECVQDMDHENMFWYRQDPGLGLRLIYFSYDVKMKEKGDIPEGYSVSREKKERFSLILESASTNQTSMYLCASSQPRTTGELFFGEGSRLTVL.